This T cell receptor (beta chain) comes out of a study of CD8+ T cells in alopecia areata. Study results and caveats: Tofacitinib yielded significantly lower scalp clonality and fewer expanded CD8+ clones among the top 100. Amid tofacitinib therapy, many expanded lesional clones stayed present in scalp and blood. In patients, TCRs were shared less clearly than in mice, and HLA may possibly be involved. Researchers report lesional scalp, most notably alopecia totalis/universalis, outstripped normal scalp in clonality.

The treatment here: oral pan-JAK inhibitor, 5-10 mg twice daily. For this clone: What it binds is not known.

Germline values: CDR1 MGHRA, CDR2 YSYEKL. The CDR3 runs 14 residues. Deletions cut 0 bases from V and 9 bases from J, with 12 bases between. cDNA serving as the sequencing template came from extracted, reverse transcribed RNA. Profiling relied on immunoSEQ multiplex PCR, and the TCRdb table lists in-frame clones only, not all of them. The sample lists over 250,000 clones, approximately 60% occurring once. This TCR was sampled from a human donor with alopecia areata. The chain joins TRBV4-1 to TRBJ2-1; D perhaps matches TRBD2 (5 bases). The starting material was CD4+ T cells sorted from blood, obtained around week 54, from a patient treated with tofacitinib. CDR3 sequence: CASSQDIGMIEQFF. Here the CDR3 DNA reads TGCGCCAGCAGCCAAGATATCGGGATGATTGAGCAGTTCTTC.